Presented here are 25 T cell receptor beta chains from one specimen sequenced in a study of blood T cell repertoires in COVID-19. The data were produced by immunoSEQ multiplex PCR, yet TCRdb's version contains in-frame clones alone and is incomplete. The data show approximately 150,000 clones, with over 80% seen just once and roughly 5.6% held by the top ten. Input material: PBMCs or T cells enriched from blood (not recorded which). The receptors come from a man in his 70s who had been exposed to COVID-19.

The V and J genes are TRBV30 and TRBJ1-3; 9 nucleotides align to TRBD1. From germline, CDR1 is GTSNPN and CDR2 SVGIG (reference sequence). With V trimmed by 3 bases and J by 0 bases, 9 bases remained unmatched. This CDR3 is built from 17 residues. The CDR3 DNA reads TGTGCCTGGAGGCCGGGACAGGGATCCTTCTCTGGAAACACCATATATTTT. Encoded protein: CAWRPGQGSFSGNTIYF. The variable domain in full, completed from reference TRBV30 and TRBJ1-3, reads SQTIHQWPATLVQPVGSPLSLECTVEGTSNPNLYWYRQAAGRGLQLLFYSVGIGQISSEVPQNLSASRPQDRQFILSSKKLLLSDSGFYLCAWRPGQGSFSGNTIYFGEGSWLTVV.

The CDR3 region is CASSLSLRTSTGGYTF. DNA of the CDR3: TGTGCCAGCAGTTTATCACTCCGGACATCAACAGGTGGCTACACCTTC. This chain links TRBV28 with TRBJ1-2; tentatively, D is TRBD1 (5 bases). Germline values: CDR1 MDHEN, CDR2 SYDVKM. Trimming took off 1 base at V and 7 bases at J, with 19 bases between the two ends. CDR3 length equals 16 residues.

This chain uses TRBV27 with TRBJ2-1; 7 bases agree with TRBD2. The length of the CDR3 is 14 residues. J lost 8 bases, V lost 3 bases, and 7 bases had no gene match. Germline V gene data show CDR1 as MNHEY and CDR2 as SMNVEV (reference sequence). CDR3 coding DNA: TGTGCCAGCAGTTTCGCCCTTGCGGGAGATGAGCAGTTCTTC. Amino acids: CASSFALAGDEQFF.

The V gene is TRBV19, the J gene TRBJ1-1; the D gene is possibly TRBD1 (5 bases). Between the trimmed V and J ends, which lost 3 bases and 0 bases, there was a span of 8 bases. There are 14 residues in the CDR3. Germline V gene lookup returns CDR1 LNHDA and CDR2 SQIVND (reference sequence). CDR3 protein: CASSMQGMNTEAFF. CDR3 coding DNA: TGTGCCAGTAGTATGCAGGGCATGAACACTGAAGCTTTCTTT.

CDR3 in amino acids: CASSQAGEAFF. CDR3 in DNA: TGTGCCAGCAGCCAGGCAGGTGAAGCTTTCTTT. V usage is TRBV3-1 (or the pseudogene TRBV3-2) and J usage is TRBJ1-1; D call uncertain. V was shortened by 3 bases and J by 7 bases, with 6 bases between the two germline ends. The CDR3 runs 11 residues. Germline-derived CDR1 and CDR2 are LGHDT and YNNKEL (reference sequence).

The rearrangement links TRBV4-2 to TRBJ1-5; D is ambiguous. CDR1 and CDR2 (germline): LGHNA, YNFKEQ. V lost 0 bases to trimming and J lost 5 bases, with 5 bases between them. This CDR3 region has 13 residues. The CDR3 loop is CASSQEPDQPQHF. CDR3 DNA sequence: TGTGCCAGCAGCCAAGAACCGGATCAGCCCCAGCATTTT.

The CDR3 sequence: CASSDSGTGDLSYEQYF. DNA for the CDR3: TGCGCCAGCAGTGACTCCGGGACAGGGGATCTCTCCTACGAGCAGTACTTC. The V call is TRBV10-1, the J call TRBJ2-7; 10 nucleotides agree with TRBD1. The ends lost 3 bases at V and 0 bases at J; junction bases unmatched: 8. Germline V gene sequence: CDR1 WNHNN, CDR2 SYGVQD (reference sequence). The CDR3 runs 17 residues.

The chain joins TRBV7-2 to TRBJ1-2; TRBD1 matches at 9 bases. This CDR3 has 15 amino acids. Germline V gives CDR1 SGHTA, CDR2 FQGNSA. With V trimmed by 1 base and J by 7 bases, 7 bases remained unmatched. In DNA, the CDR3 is TGTGCCAGCAGCTTAGAAAGGACAGGGGCTGGTGGCTACACCTTC. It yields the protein CASSLERTGAGGYTF.

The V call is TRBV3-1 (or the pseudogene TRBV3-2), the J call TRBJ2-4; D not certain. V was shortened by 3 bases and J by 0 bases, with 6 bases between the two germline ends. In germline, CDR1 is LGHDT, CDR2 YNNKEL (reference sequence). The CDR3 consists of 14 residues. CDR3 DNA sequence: TGTGCCAGCAGCCAGCCGGTAGCCAAAAACATTCAGTACTTC. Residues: CASSQPVAKNIQYF.

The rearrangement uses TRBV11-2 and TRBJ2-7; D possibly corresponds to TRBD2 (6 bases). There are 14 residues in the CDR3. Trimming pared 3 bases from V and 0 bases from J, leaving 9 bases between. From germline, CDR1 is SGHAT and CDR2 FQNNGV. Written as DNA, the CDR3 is TGTGCCAGCAGCTTGGGGACTGGCTCCTACGAGCAGTACTTC. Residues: CASSLGTGSYEQYF.

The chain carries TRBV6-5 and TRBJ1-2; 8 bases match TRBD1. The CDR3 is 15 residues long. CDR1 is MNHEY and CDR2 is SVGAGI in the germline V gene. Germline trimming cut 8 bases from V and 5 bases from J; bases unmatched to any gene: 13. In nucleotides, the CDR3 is TGTGCCAGCCGAATCCAGGGGGCCGCCGGTTATGGCTACACCTTC. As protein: CASRIQGAAGYGYTF.

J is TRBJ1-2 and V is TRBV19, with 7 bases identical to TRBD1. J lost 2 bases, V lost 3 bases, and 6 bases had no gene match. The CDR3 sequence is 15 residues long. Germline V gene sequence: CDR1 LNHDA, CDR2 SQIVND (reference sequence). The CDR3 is CASSIGDRINYGYTF. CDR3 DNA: TGTGCCAGTAGTATCGGGGACAGAATCAACTATGGCTACACCTTC.

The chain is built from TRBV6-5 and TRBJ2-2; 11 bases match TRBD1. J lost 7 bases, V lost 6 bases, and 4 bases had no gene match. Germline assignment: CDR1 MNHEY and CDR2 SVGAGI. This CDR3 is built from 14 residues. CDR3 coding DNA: TGTGCCAGCAGGGACAGGGGGCATGGCGGGGAGCTGTTTTTT. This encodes CASRDRGHGGELFF.

CDR3: CASSPQGPKDTQYF. CDR3 DNA: TGTGCCAGTAGCCCGCAGGGGCCCAAGGATACGCAGTATTTT. V and J are TRBV19 and TRBJ2-3, with TRBD1 as a possible D gene (6 bases). This CDR3 contains 14 residues. Germline assignment: CDR1 LNHDA and CDR2 SQIVND (reference sequence). The V end lost 6 bases, the J end lost 6 bases, and 16 bases lay between the germline ends.

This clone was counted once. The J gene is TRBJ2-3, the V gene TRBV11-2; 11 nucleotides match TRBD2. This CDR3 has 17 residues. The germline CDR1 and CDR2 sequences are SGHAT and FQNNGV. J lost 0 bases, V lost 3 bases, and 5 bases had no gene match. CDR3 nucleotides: TGTGCCAGCAGCTTCTCTAGCGGGGGGTTTAGCACAGATACGCAGTATTTT. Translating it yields CASSFSSGGFSTDTQYF.

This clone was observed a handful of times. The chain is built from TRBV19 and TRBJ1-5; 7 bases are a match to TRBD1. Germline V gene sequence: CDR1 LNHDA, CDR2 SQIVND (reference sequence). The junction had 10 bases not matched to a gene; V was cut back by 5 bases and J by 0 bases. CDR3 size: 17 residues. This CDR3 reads CASSSLDRVYSNQPQHF. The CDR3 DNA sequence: TGTGCCAGTAGTTCCCTCGACAGGGTTTATAGCAATCAGCCCCAGCATTTT. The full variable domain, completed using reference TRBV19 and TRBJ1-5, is DGGITQSPKYLFRKEGQNVTLSCEQNLNHDAMYWYRQDPGQGLRLIYYSQIVNDFQKGDIAEGYSVSREKKESFPLTVTSAQKNPTAFYLCASSSLDRVYSNQPQHFGDGTRLSIL.

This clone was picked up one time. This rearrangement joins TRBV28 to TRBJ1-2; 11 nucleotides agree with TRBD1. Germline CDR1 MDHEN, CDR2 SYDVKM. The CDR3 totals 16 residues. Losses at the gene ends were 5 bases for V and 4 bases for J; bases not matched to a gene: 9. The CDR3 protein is CASSRDRGSLSYGYTF. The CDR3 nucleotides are TGTGCCAGCAGTCGGGACAGGGGGAGCCTCAGCTATGGCTACACCTTC.

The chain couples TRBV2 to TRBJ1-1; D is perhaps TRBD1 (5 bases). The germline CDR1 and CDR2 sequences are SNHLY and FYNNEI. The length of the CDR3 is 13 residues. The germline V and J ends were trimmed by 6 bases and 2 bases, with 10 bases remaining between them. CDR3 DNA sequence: TGTGCCAGCAGAGACAGCGTTAACACTGAAGCTTTCTTT. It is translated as CASRDSVNTEAFF.

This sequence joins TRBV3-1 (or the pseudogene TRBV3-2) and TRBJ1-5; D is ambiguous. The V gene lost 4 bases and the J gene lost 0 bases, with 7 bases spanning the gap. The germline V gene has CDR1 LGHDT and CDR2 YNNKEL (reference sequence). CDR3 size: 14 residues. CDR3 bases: TGTGCCAGCAGCCCACGAGTTAGCAATCAGCCCCAGCATTTT. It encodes CASSPRVSNQPQHF.

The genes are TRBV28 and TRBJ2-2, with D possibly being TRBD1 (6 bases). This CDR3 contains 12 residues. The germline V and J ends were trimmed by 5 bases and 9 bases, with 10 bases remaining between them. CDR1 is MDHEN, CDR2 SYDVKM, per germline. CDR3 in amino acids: CASSKGVRELFF. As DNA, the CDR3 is TGTGCCAGCAGTAAGGGGGTGCGGGAGCTGTTTTTT. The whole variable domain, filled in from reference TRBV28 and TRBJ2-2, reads DVKVTQSSRYLVKRTGEKVFLECVQDMDHENMFWYRQDPGLGLRLIYFSYDVKMKEKGDIPEGYSVSREKKERFSLILESASTNQTSMYLCASSKGVRELFFGEGSRLTVL.

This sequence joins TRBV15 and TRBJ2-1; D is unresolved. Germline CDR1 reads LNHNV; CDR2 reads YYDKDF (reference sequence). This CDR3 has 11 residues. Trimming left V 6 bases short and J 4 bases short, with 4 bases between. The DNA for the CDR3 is TGTGCCACCAGTAATTACAATGAGCAGTTCTTC. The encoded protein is CATSNYNEQFF.

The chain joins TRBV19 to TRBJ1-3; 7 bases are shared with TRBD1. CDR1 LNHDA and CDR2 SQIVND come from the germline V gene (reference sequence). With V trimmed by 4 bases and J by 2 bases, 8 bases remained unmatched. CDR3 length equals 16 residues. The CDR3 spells CASSRITGATGNTIYF. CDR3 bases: TGTGCCAGTAGTAGGATAACAGGGGCGACTGGAAACACCATATATTTT.

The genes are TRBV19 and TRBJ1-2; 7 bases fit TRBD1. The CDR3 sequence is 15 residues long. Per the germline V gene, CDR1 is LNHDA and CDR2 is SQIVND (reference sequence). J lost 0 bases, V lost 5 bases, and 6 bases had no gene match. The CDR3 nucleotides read TGTGCCAGTAGTGCCGGGACAGCCGCTAACTATGGCTACACCTTC. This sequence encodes CASSAGTAANYGYTF.

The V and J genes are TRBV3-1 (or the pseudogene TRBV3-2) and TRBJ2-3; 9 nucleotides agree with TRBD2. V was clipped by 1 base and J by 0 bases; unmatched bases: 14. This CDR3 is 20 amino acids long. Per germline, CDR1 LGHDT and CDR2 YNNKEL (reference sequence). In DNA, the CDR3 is TGTGCCAGCAGCCAAGGGGGTAGCGGGAGTTTTTGGGGGAGCACAGATACGCAGTATTTT. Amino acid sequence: CASSQGGSGSFWGSTDTQYF.

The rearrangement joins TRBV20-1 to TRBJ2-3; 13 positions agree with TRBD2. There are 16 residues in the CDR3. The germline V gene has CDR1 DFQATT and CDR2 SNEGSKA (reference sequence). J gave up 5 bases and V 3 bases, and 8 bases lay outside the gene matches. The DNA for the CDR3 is TGCAGTGCTAGTGGGGGGGGACTAGCGGGATTAGATACGCAGTATTTT. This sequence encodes CSASGGGLAGLDTQYF.